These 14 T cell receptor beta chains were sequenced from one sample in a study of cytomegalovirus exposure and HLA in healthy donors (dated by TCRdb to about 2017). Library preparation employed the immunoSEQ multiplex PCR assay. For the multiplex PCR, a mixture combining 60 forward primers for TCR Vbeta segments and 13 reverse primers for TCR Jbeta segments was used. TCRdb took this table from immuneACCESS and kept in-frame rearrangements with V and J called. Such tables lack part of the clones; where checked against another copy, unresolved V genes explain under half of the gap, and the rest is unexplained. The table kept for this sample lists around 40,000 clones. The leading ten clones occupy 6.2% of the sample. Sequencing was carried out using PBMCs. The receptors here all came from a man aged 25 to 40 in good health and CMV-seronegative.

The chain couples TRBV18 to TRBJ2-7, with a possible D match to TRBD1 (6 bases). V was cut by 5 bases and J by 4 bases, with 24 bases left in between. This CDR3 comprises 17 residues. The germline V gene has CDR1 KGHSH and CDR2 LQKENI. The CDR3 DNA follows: TGTGCCAGCTCATCACAAAAACGACAGGACCCTTTGTACGAGCAGTACTTC. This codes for CASSSQKRQDPLYEQYF.

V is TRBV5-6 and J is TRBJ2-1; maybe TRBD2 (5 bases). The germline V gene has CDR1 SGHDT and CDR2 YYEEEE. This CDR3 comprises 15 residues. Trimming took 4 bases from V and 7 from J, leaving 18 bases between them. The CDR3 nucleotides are TGTGCCAGCAGCCTAAAGTCGGGGAGAGCGAATGAGCAGTTCTTC. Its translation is CASSLKSGRANEQFF.

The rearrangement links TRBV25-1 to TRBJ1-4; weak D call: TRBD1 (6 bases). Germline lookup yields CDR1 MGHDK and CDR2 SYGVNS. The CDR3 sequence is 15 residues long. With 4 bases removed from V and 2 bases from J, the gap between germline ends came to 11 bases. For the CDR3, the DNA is TGTGCCAGCAGTGTTCACAGGGTGACTAATGAAAAACTGTTTTTT. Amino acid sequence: CASSVHRVTNEKLFF.

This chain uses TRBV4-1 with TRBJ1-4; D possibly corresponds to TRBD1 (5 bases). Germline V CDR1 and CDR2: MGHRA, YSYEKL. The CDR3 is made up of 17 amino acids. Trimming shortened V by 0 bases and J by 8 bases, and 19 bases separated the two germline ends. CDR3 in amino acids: CASSQDPLTVMEEKLFF. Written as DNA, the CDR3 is TGCGCCAGCAGCCAAGATCCCCTGACAGTAATGGAGGAAAAACTGTTTTTT.

The CDR3 loop reads CASSPGLAGGETQYF. The CDR3 DNA reads TGTGCCAGCAGCCCGGGACTAGCGGGGGGGGAGACCCAGTACTTC. The J gene is TRBJ2-5, the V gene TRBV7-6; 16 bases fit TRBD2. The V segment lost 5 bases and the J segment 5 bases; nucleotides outside the gene matches: 2. Germline CDR1 reads SGHVS; CDR2 reads FNYEAQ. The CDR3 covers 15 residues.

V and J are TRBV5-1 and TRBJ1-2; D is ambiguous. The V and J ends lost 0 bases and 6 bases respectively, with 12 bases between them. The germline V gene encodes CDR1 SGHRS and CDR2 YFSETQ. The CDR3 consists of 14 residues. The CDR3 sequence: CASSLGRGRDGYTF. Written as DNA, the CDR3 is TGCGCCAGCAGCTTGGGTCGGGGTCGGGATGGCTACACCTTC.

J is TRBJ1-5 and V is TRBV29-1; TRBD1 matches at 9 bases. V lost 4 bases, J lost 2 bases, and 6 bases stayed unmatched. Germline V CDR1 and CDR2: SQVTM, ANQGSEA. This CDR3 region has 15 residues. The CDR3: CSVAQGAGGNQPQHF. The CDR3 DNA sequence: TGCAGCGTTGCACAGGGGGCGGGAGGCAATCAGCCCCAGCATTTT.

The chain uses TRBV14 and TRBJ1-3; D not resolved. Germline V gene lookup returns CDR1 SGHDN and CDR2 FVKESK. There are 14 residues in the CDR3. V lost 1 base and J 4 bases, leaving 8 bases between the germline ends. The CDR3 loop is CASSQVGAGNTIYF. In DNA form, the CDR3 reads TGTGCCAGCAGCCAAGTTGGAGCAGGAAACACCATATATTTT.

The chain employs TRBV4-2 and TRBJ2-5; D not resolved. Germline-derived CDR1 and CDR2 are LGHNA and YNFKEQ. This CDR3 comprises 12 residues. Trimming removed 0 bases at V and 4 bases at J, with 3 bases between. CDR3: CASSQDRETQYF. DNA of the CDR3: TGTGCCAGCAGCCAAGACCGAGAGACCCAGTACTTC.

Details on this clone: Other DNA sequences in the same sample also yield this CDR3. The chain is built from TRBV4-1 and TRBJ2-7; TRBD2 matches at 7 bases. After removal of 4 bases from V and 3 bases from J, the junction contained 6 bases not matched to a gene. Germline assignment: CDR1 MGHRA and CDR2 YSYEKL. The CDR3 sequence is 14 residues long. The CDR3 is CASSPLPGGYEQYF. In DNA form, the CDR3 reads TGCGCCAGCAGCCCACTACCGGGGGGCTACGAGCAGTACTTC.

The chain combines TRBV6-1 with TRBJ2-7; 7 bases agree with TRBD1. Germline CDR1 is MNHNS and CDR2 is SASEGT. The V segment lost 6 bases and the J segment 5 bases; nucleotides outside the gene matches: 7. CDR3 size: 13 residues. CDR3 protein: CASSRTGMNEQYF. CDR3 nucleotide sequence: TGTGCCAGCAGCCGGACAGGCATGAACGAGCAGTACTTC.

CDR3 residues: CASSQSSGTYNEQFF. CDR3 nucleotides: TGCGCCAGCAGCCAATCTAGCGGGACTTACAATGAGCAGTTCTTC. V usage is TRBV4-1 and J usage is TRBJ2-1, with 9 nucleotides matching TRBD2. V lost 2 bases and J lost 4; bases outside the gene matches: 3. The CDR3 has 15 amino acids. Germline CDR1 reads MGHRA; CDR2 reads YSYEKL.

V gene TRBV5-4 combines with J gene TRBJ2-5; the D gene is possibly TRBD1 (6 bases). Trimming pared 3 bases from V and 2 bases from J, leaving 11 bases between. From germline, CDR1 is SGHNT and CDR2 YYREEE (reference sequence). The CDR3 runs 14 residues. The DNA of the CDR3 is TGTGCCAGCAGCTCGACAGGAATACAAGAGACCCAGTACTTC. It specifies CASSSTGIQETQYF.

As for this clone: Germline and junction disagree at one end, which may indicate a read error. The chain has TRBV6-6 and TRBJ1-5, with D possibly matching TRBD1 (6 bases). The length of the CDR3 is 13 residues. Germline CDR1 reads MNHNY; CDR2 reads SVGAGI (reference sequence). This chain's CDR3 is CASRRTENQHQHF. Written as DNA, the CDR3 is TGTGCCAGCAGACGGACAGAAAATCAGCACCAGCATTTT.